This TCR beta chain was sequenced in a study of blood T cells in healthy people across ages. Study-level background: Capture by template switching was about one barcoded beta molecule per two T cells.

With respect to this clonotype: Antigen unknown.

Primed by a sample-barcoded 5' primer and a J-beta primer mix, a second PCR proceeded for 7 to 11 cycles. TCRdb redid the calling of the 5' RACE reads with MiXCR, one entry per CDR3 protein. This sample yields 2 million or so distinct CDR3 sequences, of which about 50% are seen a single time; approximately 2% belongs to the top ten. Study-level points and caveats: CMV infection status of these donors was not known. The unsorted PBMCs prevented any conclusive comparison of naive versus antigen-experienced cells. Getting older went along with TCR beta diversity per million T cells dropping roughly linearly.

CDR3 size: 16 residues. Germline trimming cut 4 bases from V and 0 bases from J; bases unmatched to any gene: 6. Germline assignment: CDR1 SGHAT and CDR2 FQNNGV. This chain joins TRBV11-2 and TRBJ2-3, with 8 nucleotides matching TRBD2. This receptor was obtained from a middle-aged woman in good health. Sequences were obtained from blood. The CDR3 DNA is TGTGCCAGCAGCTACGGGAGGGGAGGGAGCACAGATACGCAGTATTTT. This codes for CASSYGRGGSTDTQYF.